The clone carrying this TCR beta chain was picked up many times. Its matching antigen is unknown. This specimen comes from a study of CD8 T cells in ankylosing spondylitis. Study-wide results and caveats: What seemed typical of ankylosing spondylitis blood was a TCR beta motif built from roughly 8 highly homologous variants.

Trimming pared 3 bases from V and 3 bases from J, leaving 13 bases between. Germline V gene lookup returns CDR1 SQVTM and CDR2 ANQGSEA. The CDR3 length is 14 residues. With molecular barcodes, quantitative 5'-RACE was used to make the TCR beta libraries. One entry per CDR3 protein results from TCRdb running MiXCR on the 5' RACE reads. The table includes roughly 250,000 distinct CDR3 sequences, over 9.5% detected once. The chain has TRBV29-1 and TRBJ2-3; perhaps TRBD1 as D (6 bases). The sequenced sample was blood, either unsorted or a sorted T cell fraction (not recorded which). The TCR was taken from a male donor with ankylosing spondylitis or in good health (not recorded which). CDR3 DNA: TGCAGCGTTGACTTTGGCAGGGGTACAGATACGCAGTATTTT. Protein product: CSVDFGRGTDTQYF.